Listed below are T cell receptor beta chains from one sample, sequenced in a study of cytomegalovirus exposure and HLA in healthy donors. Repertoires were generated with immunoSEQ multiplex PCR, while TCRdb's copy carries only in-frame clones and drops some. The table lists roughly 170,000 clones, 82% of them singletons. Sequencing was performed on PBMCs. All receptors derive from a male donor in good health and CMV-seronegative. Both conserved end residues are part of each CDR3. A D gene is named only where the DNA matches it firmly. A clone size is listed for some rows: how often the clone was seen (once, few, many), or a class if it is expanded.

clone_size: NA; d_call: TRBD1; v_call: TRBV7-3; j_call: TRBJ1-1; cdr3_nt: TGTGCCAGCAGCTTGACAGGGGAGACTGAAGCTTTCTTT; cdr3_aa: CASSLTGETEAFF
clone_size: NA; d_call: TRBD2; v_call: TRBV19; j_call: TRBJ2-3; cdr3_nt: TGTGCCAGTAGTATTCTTAGCGGGAGGGCGGATACGCAGTATTTT; cdr3_aa: CASSILSGRADTQYF
clone_size: NA; d_call: NA; v_call: TRBV7-9; j_call: TRBJ2-1; cdr3_nt: TGTGCCAGCAGCCCCGACTTGTTCTTCAATGAGCAGTTCTTC; cdr3_aa: CASSPDLFFNEQFF
clone_size: NA; d_call: TRBD2; v_call: TRBV5-6; j_call: TRBJ2-1; cdr3_nt: TGTGCCAGCAGCTTGGTGGCTAGCGGGAGTAATGAGCAGTTCTTC; cdr3_aa: CASSLVASGSNEQFF
clone_size: NA; d_call: TRBD1; v_call: TRBV9; j_call: TRBJ1-5; cdr3_nt: TGTGCCAGCAGCGTAGCAACGGGACAGGATCAGCCCCAGCATTTT; cdr3_aa: CASSVATGQDQPQHF
clone_size: once; d_call: NA; v_call: TRBV9; j_call: TRBJ2-7; cdr3_nt: TGTGCCAGCAGCGCCCCCCGGAGCGAGCAGTACTTC; cdr3_aa: CASSAPRSEQYF
clone_size: NA; d_call: TRBD2; v_call: TRBV19; j_call: TRBJ2-2; cdr3_nt: TGTGCCAGTAGTAAGACTAGCGGGAGGGCCGCGAACACCGGGGAGCTGTTTTTT; cdr3_aa: CASSKTSGRAANTGELFF
clone_size: once; d_call: TRBD1; v_call: TRBV19; j_call: TRBJ1-5; cdr3_nt: TGTGCCAGTGTTTATCGGGACAGCGCTAATCAGCCCCAGCATTTT; cdr3_aa: CASVYRDSANQPQHF
clone_size: NA; d_call: TRBD1; v_call: TRBV25-1; j_call: TRBJ2-7; cdr3_nt: TGTGCCAGCAACTGGGACAGGTATTCAGAGCAGTACTTC; cdr3_aa: CASNWDRYSEQYF
clone_size: NA; d_call: TRBD1; v_call: TRBV7-9; j_call: TRBJ1-5; cdr3_nt: TGTGCCAGCAGCTCCCCGGACAGGTATGGGCCCCAGCATTTT; cdr3_aa: CASSSPDRYGPQHF
clone_size: NA; d_call: TRBD2; v_call: TRBV4-2; j_call: TRBJ2-7; cdr3_nt: TGTGCCAGCAGCCAAGCTGCTAGCGGGAGGACCTACGAGCAGTACTTC; cdr3_aa: CASSQAASGRTYEQYF
clone_size: NA; d_call: NA; v_call: TRBV6-4; j_call: TRBJ1-1; cdr3_nt: TGTGCCAGCAGCCTCTACGGGGAGGCCACTGAAGCTTTCTTT; cdr3_aa: CASSLYGEATEAFF
clone_size: few; d_call: NA; v_call: TRBV13; j_call: TRBJ2-3; cdr3_nt: TGTGCCAGCAGCTTAGAGGGGATGGGGGCACCAGATACGCAGTATTTT; cdr3_aa: CASSLEGMGAPDTQYF
clone_size: NA; d_call: TRBD2; v_call: TRBV7-3; j_call: TRBJ2-5; cdr3_nt: TGTGCCAGCAGCTTACCCAGCTGGGGAGCGGGAGGGCCATCAGAGACCCAGTACTTC; cdr3_aa: CASSLPSWGAGGPSETQYF
clone_size: NA; d_call: TRBD1; v_call: TRBV7-2; j_call: TRBJ1-1; cdr3_nt: TGTGCCAGCGGGCGACAGGGGGCGACGAACACTGAAGCTTTCTTT; cdr3_aa: CASGRQGATNTEAFF
clone_size: NA; d_call: NA; v_call: TRBV20-1; j_call: TRBJ2-1; cdr3_nt: TGCAGTGCCTTCGGTGACAATGAGCAGTTCTTC; cdr3_aa: CSAFGDNEQFF